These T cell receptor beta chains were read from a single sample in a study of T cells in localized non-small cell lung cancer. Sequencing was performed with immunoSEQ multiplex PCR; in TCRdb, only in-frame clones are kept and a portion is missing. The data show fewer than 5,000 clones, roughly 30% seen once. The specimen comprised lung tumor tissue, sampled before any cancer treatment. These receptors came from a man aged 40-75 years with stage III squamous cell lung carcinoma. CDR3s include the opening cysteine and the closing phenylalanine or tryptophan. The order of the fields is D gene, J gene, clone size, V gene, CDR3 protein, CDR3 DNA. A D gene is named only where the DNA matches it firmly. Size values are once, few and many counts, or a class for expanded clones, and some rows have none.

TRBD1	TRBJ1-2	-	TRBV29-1	CSVEGMRDRGPGYTF	TGCAGCGTTGAAGGGATGAGGGACAGGGGGCCTGGCTACACCTTC
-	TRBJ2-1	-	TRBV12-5	CASLPPSSVNEQFF	TGTGCCAGCCTTCCCCCCTCTAGTGTCAATGAGCAGTTCTTC
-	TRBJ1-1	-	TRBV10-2	CASSLGNTEAFF	TGCGCCAGCAGTCTGGGTAACACTGAAGCTTTCTTT
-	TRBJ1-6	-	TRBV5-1	CASRAEASNSPLHF	TGCGCCAGCAGGGCAGAGGCTTCCAATTCACCCCTCCACTTT
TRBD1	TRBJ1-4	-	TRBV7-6	CASSSKQGAIEKLFF	TGTGCCAGCAGCTCGAAACAGGGGGCAATTGAAAAACTGTTTTTT
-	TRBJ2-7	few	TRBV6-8	CASKRGYYEQYF	TGTGCCAGCAAAAGGGGGTACTACGAGCAGTACTTC
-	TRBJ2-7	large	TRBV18	CASSPPSVYEQYF	TGTGCCAGCTCACCACCGTCAGTATACGAGCAGTACTTC
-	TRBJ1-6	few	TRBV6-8	CASSYPGQRYSYNSPLHF	TGTGCCAGCAGTTACCCCGGACAGCGCTACTCCTATAATTCACCCCTCCACTTT
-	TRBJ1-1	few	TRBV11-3	CASSLEASAREIEAFF	TGTGCCAGCAGCTTGGAAGCTTCGGCCAGGGAGATAGAAGCTTTCTTT
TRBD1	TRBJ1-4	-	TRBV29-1	CSAAGQGGKREKLFF	TGCAGCGCTGCGGGACAGGGGGGAAAGCGTGAAAAACTGTTTTTT
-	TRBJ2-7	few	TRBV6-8	CASSYSTEGGYEQYF	TGTGCCAGCAGTTACTCGACAGAGGGGGGCTACGAGCAGTACTTC
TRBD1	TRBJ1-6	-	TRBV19	CASQDRGGSPLHF	TGTGCCAGTCAGGACAGGGGTGGCTCACCCCTCCACTTT
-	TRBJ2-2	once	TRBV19	CASSPQQGTGELFF	TGTGCCAGTAGTCCTCAACAGGGAACCGGGGAGCTGTTTTTT
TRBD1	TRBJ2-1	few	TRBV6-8	CASSYRGRMIHEQFF	TGTGCCAGCAGTTACAGGGGGCGGATGATTCATGAGCAGTTCTTC
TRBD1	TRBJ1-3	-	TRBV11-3	CASSYVGTGGLLSGNTIYF	TGTGCCAGCAGCTATGTAGGGACAGGGGGCCTCCTCTCTGGAAACACCATATATTTT
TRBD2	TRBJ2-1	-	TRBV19	CASSGGGRNNEQFF	TGTGCCAGCTCTGGCGGGGGGCGCAACAATGAGCAGTTCTTC
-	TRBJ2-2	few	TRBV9	CASSAGTTSTGELFF	TGTGCCAGCAGCGCCGGGACAACTTCCACCGGGGAGCTGTTTTTT
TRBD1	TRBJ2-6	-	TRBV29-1	CSVEGQGNSGANVLTF	TGCAGCGTCGAAGGACAGGGGAACTCTGGGGCCAACGTCCTGACTTTC
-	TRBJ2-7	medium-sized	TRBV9	CASSVGDSGYEQYF	TGTGCCAGCAGTGTCGGGGACTCTGGCTACGAGCAGTACTTC
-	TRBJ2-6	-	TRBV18	CASSPSSTGANVLTF	TGTGCCAGCTCACCATCCAGTACTGGGGCCAACGTCCTGACTTTC
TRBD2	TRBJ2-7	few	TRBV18	CASSPGLAASYEQYF	TGTGCCAGCTCACCGGGACTAGCGGCCTCCTACGAGCAGTACTTC
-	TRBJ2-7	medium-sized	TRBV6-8	CASSQLTYEQYF	TGTGCCAGCAGCCAGCTCACCTACGAGCAGTACTTC
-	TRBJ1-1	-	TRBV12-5	CASHQGPEAFF	TGTGCCAGTCATCAGGGTCCTGAAGCTTTCTTT
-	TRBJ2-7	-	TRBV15	CATSRTGTSYEQYF	TGTGCCACCAGCAGAACGGGGACCTCCTACGAGCAGTACTTC
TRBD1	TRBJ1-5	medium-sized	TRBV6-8	CASKPTGAHNQPQHF	TGTGCCAGCAAGCCGACAGGGGCCCACAATCAGCCCCAGCATTTT
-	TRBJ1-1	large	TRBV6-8	CASSSPGQGNTEAFF	TGTGCCAGCAGTTCGCCGGGACAAGGGAACACTGAAGCTTTCTTT
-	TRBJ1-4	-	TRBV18	CASSPNTATTNEKLFF	TGTGCCAGCTCACCAAATACAGCTACAACTAATGAAAAACTGTTTTTT
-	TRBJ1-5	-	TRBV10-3	CAISESQGSQPQHF	TGTGCCATCAGTGAGTCCCAGGGTAGTCAGCCCCAGCATTTT
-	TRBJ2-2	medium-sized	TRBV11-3	CASSLYFFRGSEAGELFF	TGTGCCAGCAGCTTATACTTCTTCAGGGGATCCGAGGCCGGGGAGCTGTTTTTT
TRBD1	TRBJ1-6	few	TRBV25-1	CASSAGQLIHPLHF	TGTGCCAGCAGTGCGGGACAGCTAATTCACCCCCTCCACTTT
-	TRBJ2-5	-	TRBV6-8	CASSPIRDKHQETQYF	TGTGCCAGCAGCCCGATCCGGGACAAACATCAAGAGACCCAGTACTTC
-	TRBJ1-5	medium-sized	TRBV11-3	CASSPQWANQPQHF	TGTGCCAGCAGCCCTCAGTGGGCGAATCAGCCCCAGCATTTT
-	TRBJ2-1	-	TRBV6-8	CASNHNSPEQFF	TGTGCCAGCAACCATAACAGCCCTGAGCAGTTCTTC
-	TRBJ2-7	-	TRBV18	CASSPGTNYEQYF	TGTGCCAGCTCACCTGGGACAAATTACGAGCAGTACTTC
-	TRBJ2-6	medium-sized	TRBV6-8	CASVKSSGANVLTF	TGTGCCAGCGTTAAAAGCTCTGGGGCCAACGTCCTGACTTTC
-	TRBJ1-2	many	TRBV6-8	CARRGGVGGDGYTF	TGTGCCCGCCGGGGGGGGGTGGGGGGAGATGGCTACACCTTC
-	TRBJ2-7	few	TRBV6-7	CAISVLGISSEQYF	TGTGCCATCAGTGTTTTGGGGATATCCTCCGAGCAGTACTTC
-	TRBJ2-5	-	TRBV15	CATSNEAEYQETQYF	TGTGCCACCAGCAACGAAGCAGAGTACCAAGAGACCCAGTACTTC
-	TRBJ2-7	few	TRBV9	CASYRDPYEQYF	TGTGCCAGCTACAGGGATCCCTACGAGCAGTACTTC
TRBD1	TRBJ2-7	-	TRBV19	CATDRGHFIYEQYF	TGTGCCACCGACAGGGGGCATTTCATTTACGAGCAGTACTTC
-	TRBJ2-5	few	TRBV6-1	CASSEGAGGAETQYF	TGTGCCAGCAGTGAAGGTGCAGGGGGGGCCGAGACCCAGTACTTC
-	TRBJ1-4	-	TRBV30	CAWSISFNNEKLFF	TGTGCCTGGAGTATCAGTTTCAATAATGAAAAACTGTTTTTT
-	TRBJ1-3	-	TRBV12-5	CASGLVKESGNTIYF	TGTGCTAGTGGTTTGGTAAAGGAATCTGGAAACACCATATATTTT
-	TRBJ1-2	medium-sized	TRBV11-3	CASSLEPSNYGYTF	TGTGCCAGCAGCTTGGAACCATCTAACTATGGCTACACCTTC
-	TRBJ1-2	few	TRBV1	CASSHTQNNYGYTF	TGCGCCAGCAGCCACACACAGAATAACTATGGCTACACCTTC
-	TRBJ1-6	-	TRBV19	CASSSNLPGGSPLHF	TGTGCCAGTAGTTCCAACCTTCCGGGAGGATCGCCCCTCCACTTT